The rows below give T cell receptor beta chains drawn from one sample of a study of T-cell reconstitution after alpha-beta-depleted transplantation in children. TCRdb itself ran the PCR reads through MiXCR, one entry per CDR3 protein. Among some 200,000 distinct CDR3 sequences, 8.4% were seen once, and the ten largest hold 35% to 40%. The sequencing used PBMCs, mostly from graft donor cells, collected 360 days after TCRalphabeta/CD19-depleted stem cell transplant. The receptors originated from a male patient aged 2 to 10 who had a stem cell transplant for acute myeloid leukemia, so the T cells may come from the graft donor. CDR3s leave out the opening cysteine and the closing phenylalanine or tryptophan.

cdr3_length v_call cdr3_aa
12 TRBV13 ASSLLVGGNEQF
13 TRBV19 ASSIMGYSNQPQH
14 TRBV18 ASSPRQGLNGNIQY
13 TRBV5-1 ASSFLAGEQNEQF
12 TRBV7-9 ATKGQYSNYGYT
13 TRBV11-1 ASTWGGGAYNEQF
14 TRBV6-5 ASSYSLAGVAYEQY
12 TRBV29-1 SVGQGANTGELF
13 TRBV29-1 SVGVLQGPPYGYT
12 TRBV20-1 SATGTSGVGELF
12 TRBV20-1 SARDHGNFYEQY
13 TRBV5-1 ASSFTPDSNQPQH
11 TRBV12-3/TRBV12-4 ASSLLGSYEQY
14 TRBV5-1 ASSLDSGGATDTQY
11 TRBV12-3/TRBV12-4 ASSPLTNTEAF
13 TRBV2 ASAGLSSSYNEQF
16 TRBV7-3 ASSFTRTSGGVLNEQF
9 TRBV12-3/TRBV12-4 ASSFADTQY
12 TRBV9 ASSPDGGNTEAF
13 TRBV12-3/TRBV12-4 ASSFSGGSTDTQY
13 TRBV24-1 ATSDSGTGADEQF
13 TRBV18 ASSLLGAPNQPQH
16 TRBV5-1 ASSSLLGGLRAYNEQF
12 TRBV4-2 ASSQGPSNTEAF
11 TRBV20-1 SGRPGTMETQY
14 TRBV6-5 ASSYEGSRGQESQY
11 TRBV29-1 SVGAQLDEKLF
12 TRBV5-1 ASSLGQGDQPQH
12 TRBV12-3/TRBV12-4 ASRDRGRFNEQF
13 TRBV5-6 ASSLDRGRGYGYT
14 TRBV4-1 ASSQDLSGATGELF
13 TRBV3-1 ASSQEGGLGNEQF
12 TRBV6-2/TRBV6-3 ASRSTGYFYGYT
14 TRBV20-1 SARDGAGLPHYEQY
13 TRBV10-1 ASSVTGMGENEQF
10 TRBV29-1 SVGGINQPQH
13 TRBV5-1 ASSFSGVSNQPQH
13 TRBV7-6 ASSLEGTANTEAF
11 TRBV20-1 SARPPSTDTQY
9 TRBV20-1 SARDGETQY
12 TRBV20-1 SGRAGAPNTEAF
18 TRBV7-7 ASSSSWRTSGQGGTDTQY
12 TRBV12-3/TRBV12-4 ASKRSGRTHEQY
13 TRBV18 ASSLFTGVNYGYT
11 TRBV19 ASGQGVGETQY
12 TRBV12-3/TRBV12-4 ASSFRQGNQPQH
13 TRBV5-1 ASSPVRVLPDTQY
10 TRBV6-4 ASGENTGELF
14 TRBV15 ATSRGTSGGKNIQY
12 TRBV5-1 ASSWTSGTYEQY
12 TRBV7-9 ASSVTEGGEKLF